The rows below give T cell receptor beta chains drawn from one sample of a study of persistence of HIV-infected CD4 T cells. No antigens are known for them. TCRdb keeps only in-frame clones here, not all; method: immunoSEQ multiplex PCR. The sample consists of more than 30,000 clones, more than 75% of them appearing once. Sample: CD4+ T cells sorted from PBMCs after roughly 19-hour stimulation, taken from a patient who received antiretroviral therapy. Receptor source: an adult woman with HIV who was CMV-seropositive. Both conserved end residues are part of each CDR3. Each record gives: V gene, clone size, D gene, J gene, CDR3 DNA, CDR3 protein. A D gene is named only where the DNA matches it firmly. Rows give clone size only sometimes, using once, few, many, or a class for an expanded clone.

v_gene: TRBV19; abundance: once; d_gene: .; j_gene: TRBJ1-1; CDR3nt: TGTGCCAGTAGCCAGAGCGATGCAGGGCTCCACAGGGCACTGAGCACTGAAGCTTTCTTT; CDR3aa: CASSQSDAGLHRALSTEAFF
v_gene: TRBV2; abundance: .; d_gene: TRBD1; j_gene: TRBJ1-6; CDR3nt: TGTGCCAGCAGTGCACAGGGTACGTTACAGGGGTCACCCCTCCACTTT; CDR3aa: CASSAQGTLQGSPLHF
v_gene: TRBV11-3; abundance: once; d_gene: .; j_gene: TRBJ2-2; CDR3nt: TGTGCCAGCAGCTTCTTGGGAGCGAACACCGGGGAGCTGTTTTTT; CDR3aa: CASSFLGANTGELFF
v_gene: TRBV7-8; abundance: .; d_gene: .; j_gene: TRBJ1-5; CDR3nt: TGTGCCAGCAGCTCAGACCCCTCAGGGGCCAACCAGCCCCAGCATTTT; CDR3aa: CASSSDPSGANQPQHF
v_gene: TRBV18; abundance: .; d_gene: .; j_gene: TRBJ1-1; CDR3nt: TGTGCCAGCTCACCTGGACAGTTGATGAACACTGAAGCTTTCTTT; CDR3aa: CASSPGQLMNTEAFF
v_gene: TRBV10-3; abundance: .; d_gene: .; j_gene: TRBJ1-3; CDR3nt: TGTGCCATCAGTGCGTCGGGGGGAACCGGAAACACCATATATTTT; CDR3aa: CAISASGGTGNTIYF
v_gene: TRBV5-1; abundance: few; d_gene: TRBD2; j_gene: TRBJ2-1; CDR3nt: TGCGCCAGCAGCTTATTGGCCGGTCCAGCGGGGGTGGTCTTC; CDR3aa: CASSLLAGPAGVVF
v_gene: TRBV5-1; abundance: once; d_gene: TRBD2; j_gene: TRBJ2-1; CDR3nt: TGCGCCAGCAGCCAGATAGCGGGAGGGCCTTACAATGAGCAGTTCTTC; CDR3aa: CASSQIAGGPYNEQFF
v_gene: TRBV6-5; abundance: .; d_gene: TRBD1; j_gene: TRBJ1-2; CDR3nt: TGTGCCAGCCCCGAGGTTGGGACAGCCTATGGCTACACCTTC; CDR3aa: CASPEVGTAYGYTF
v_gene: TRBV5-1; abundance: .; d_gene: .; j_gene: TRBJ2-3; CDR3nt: TGCGCCTGCAGGCCCCAGCTGAGCACAGATACGCAGTATTTT; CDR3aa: CACRPQLSTDTQYF
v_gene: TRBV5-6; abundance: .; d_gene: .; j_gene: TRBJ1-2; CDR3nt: TGTGCCAGCAGCCATAATAGTAGGGGGTTTTGGTATGGCTACACCTTC; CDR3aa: CASSHNSRGFWYGYTF
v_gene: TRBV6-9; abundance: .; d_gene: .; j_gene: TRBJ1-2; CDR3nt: TGTGCCAGCAGTTATGGAGGGGGTTATGGCTACACCTTC; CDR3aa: CASSYGGGYGYTF
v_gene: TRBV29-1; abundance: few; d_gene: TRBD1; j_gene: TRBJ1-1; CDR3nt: TGCAGCGTTGGGCAGGGGGCCTTGAACACTGAAGCTTTCTTT; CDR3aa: CSVGQGALNTEAFF
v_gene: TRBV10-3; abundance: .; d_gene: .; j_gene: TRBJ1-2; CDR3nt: TGTGCCATCAGTGGGGCAGGGGTAGACTATGGCTACACCTTC; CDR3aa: CAISGAGVDYGYTF
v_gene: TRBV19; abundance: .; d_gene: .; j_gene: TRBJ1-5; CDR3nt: TGTGCCAGTAAACCGAGGGGTAATCAGCCCCAGCATTTT; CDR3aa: CASKPRGNQPQHF
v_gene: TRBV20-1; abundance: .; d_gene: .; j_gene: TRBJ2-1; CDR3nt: TGCAGTGCTCATTCGACAGATGAGCAGTTCTTC; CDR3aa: CSAHSTDEQFF
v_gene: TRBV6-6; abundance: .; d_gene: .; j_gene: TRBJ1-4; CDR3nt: TGTGCCAGCAGCCTCCACGGCCGGACGGCAGCCAGGGCTTTTAATGAAAAACTGTTTTTT; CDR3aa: CASSLHGRTAARAFNEKLFF
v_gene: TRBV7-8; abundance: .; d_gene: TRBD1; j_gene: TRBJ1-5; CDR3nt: TGTGCCAGCAGCTTGGACAGGGGACAGCCCCAGCATTTT; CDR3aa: CASSLDRGQPQHF
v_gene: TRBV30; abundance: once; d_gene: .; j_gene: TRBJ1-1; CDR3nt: TGTGCCTGGAATGATCCCGGACAGAAGGTTTTCTTT; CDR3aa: CAWNDPGQKVFF
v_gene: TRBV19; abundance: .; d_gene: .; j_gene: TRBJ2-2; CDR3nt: TGTGCCAGTACGGTGGGGGCCGGGGAGCTGTTTTTT; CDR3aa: CASTVGAGELFF
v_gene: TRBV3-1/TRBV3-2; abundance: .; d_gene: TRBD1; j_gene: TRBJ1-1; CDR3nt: TGTGCCAGCAGCCGTGGGACAGGGGGGACTGAAGCTTTCTTT; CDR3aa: CASSRGTGGTEAFF
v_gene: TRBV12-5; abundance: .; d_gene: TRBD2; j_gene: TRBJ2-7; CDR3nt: TGTGCTAGTGGTTTGATAGCGGGACCCTCCTACGAGCAGTACTTC; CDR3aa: CASGLIAGPSYEQYF
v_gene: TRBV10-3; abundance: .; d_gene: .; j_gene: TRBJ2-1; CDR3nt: TGTGCCATCAGCGGCCCGGGGCGGGAATACAATGAGCAGTTCTTC; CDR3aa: CAISGPGREYNEQFF
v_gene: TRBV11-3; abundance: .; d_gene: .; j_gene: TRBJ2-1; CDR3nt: TGTGCCAGCAGCTTAGATCCTTCGGGTGAGCAGTTCTTC; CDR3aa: CASSLDPSGEQFF
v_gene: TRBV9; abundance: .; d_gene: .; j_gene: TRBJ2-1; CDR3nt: TGTGCCAGCAGCGTAGATCACAGAGGGGGAAACAATGAGCAGTTCTTC; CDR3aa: CASSVDHRGGNNEQFF
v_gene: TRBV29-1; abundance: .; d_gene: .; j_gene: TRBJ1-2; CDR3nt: TGCAGCTTTGGGGATAACAGGGACTATGGCTACACCTTC; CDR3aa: CSFGDNRDYGYTF
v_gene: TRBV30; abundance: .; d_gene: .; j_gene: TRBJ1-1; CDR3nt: TGTGCCTGGAGGGTACTCATGAACACTGAAGCTTTCTTT; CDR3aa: CAWRVLMNTEAFF
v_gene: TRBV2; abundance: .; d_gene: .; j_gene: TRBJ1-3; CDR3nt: TGTGCCAGCAGTAAATACACAGGACAGACGAGAGGAAACACCATATATTTT; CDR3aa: CASSKYTGQTRGNTIYF
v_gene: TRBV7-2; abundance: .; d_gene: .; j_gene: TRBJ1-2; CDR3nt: TGTGCCAGCAGCTTAGAATGGTCGGGGGGAATCCATGGCTACACCTTC; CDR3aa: CASSLEWSGGIHGYTF
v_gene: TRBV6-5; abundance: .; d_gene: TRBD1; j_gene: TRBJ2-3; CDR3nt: TGTGCCAGCGGGGGACAGGGCGGCACAGATACGCAGTATTTT; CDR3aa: CASGGQGGTDTQYF
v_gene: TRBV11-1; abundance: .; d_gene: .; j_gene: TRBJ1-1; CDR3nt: TGTGCCAGCAGCCTAAGAGGACGGGGAACAGCTGAAGCTTTCTTT; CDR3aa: CASSLRGRGTAEAFF
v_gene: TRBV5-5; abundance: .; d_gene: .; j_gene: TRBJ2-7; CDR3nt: TGTGCCAGCAGCTTCCAGGGGCTCGAGCAGTACTTC; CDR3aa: CASSFQGLEQYF
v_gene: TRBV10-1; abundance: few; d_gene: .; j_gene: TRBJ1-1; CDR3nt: TGCGCCAGCAGTGAACATCTGGCTGAAGCTTTCTTT; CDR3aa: CASSEHLAEAFF
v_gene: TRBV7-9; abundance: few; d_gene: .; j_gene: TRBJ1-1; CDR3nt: TGTGCCAGCAGCTTACAAGGGGGAGGTATCGCCACTGAAGCTTTCTTT; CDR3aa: CASSLQGGGIATEAFF
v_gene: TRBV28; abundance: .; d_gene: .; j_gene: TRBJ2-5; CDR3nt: TGTGCCAGCAGTTTACAGAACCCAGAGACCCAGTACTTC; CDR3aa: CASSLQNPETQYF
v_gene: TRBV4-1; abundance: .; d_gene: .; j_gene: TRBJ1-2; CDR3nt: TGCGCCAGCAGCGAAGAGACGGGGTACTATGGCTACACCTTC; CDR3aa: CASSEETGYYGYTF
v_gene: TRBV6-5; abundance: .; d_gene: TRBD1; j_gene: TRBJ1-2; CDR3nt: TGTGCCAGCAGGCGGGAAGGACAGGGTAACTATGGCTACACCTTC; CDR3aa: CASRREGQGNYGYTF
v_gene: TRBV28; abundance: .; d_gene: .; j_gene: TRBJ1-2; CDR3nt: TGTGCCAGCAGTCCAAGGAGCTATGGCTACACCTTC; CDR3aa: CASSPRSYGYTF
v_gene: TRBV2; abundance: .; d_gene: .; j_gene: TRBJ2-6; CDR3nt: TGTGCCAGCAGTGAATCGAGGACTGGGGCCAACGTCCTGACTTTC; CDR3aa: CASSESRTGANVLTF
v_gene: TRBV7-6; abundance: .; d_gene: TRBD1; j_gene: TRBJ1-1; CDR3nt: TGTGCCAGCAGCCAACAGGGGGCTTCCACTGAAGCTTTCTTT; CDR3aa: CASSQQGASTEAFF
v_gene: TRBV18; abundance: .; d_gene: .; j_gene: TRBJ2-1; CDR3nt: TGTGCCAGCTCACCAGGCAATGAGCAGTTCTTC; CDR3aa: CASSPGNEQFF
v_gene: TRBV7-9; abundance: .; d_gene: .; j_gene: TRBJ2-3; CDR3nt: TGTGCCAGCAGCTCACGGACGGTAAAAAGCACAGATACGCAGTATTTT; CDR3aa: CASSSRTVKSTDTQYF
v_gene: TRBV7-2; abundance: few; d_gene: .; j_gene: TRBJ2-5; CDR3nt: TGTGCCAGCAGCTTACTCATCCAAGAGACCCAGTACTTC; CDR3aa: CASSLLIQETQYF
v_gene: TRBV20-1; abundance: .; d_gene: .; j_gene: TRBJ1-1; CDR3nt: TGCAGTGCTAGTTCGGCCGACCGGCTTGAAGCTTTCTTT; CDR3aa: CSASSADRLEAFF
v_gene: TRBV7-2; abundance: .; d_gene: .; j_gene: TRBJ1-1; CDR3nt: TGTGCCAGCAGCTCGGACCCGAACACTGAAGCTTTCTTT; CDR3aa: CASSSDPNTEAFF
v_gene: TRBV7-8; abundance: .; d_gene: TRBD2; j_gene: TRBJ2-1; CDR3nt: TGTGCCAGCTTCCCGAGGCCGACTAGCGGGGGGGCAAGGAATGAGCAGTTCTTC; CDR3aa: CASFPRPTSGGARNEQFF
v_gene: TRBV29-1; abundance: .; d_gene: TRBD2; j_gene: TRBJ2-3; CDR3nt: TGCAGCGTTGGGGGGGGACTAGATACGCAGTATTTT; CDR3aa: CSVGGGLDTQYF
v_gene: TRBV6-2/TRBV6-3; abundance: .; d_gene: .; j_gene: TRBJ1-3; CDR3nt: TGTGCCAGCAGTGACCGCGGGGGCGGAGAAATCTCTGGAAACACCATATATTTT; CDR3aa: CASSDRGGGEISGNTIYF
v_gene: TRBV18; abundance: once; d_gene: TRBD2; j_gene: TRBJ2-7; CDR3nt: TGTGCCAGCTCACCATTTCGCGGGAGGGCCACAGACGAGCAGTACTTC; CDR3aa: CASSPFRGRATDEQYF
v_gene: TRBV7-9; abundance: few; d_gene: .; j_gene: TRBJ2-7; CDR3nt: TGTGCCAGCAGCTTAGAAGGGACGGACGAGCAGTACTTC; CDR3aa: CASSLEGTDEQYF
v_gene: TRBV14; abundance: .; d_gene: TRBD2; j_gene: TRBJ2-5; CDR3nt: TGTGCCAGCAGTCAAGGACCGGGACTAGGAGAGACCCAGTACTTC; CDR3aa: CASSQGPGLGETQYF
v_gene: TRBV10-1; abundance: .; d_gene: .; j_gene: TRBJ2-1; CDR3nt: TGCGCCAGCAGTGAGTCGTACAGGGAGGGATACAATGAGCAGTTCTTC; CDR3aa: CASSESYREGYNEQFF
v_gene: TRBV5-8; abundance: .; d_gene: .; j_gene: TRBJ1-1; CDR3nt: TGTGCCAGCAGCCTAGTTCGGGGCACTGAAGCTTTCTTT; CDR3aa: CASSLVRGTEAFF
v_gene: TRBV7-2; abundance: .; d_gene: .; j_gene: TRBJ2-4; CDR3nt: TGTGCCAGCAGCTTGGAGGGGTCCAAAAACATTCAGTACTTC; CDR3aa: CASSLEGSKNIQYF